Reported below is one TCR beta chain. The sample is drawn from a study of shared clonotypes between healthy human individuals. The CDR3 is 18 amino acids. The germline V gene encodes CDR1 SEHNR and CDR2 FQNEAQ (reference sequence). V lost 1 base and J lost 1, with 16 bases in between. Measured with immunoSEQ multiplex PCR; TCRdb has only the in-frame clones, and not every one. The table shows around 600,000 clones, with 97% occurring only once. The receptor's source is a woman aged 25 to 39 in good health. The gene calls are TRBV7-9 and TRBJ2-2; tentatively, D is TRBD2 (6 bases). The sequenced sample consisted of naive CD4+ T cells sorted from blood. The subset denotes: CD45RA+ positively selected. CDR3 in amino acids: CASSLVGAGTLNTGELFF. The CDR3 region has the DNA TGTGCCAGCAGCTTAGTAGGGGCCGGGACTCTGAACACCGGGGAGCTGTTTTTT.